The 29 T cell receptor beta chains in this list originate from one sample, sequenced in a study of draining lymph node invasion in breast cancer. Cells sorted as CD4+ CD45RA- CD25high were taken as memory regulatory T cells. Via MiXCR, TCRdb re-called the bulk RNA-seq reads, giving one row per CDR3 protein. The sample yields some 2,500 distinct CDR3 sequences, 60% to 65% seen once. Sequenced input: sorted memory Tregs from a lymph node. Every receptor here comes from a female donor with luminal breast cancer.

The rearrangement uses TRBV6-5 and TRBJ1-1; 11 positions match TRBD1. J was trimmed by 3 bases and V by 4 bases; bases with no gene match: 10. The length of the CDR3 is 17 residues. Germline V gene data show CDR1 as MNHEY and CDR2 as SVGAGI. CDR3 coding DNA: TGTGCCAGCAGTTGCTCCCGGGACAGGGGGGCGGACACTGAAGCTTTCTTT. It codes for CASSCSRDRGADTEAFF.

This rearrangement joins TRBV2 to TRBJ2-5; 8 bases line up with TRBD1. Germline CDR1 SNHLY, CDR2 FYNNEI. V lost 8 bases, J lost 4 bases, and 12 bases stayed unmatched. CDR3 length equals 15 residues. CDR3 bases: TGTGCCAGCTCATCTCAGACCGGGACAGGAGAGACCCAGTACTTC. Its protein is CASSSQTGTGETQYF.

The chain couples TRBV7-7 to TRBJ2-7, with D uncertain. Germline lookup yields CDR1 SSHAT and CDR2 FNYEAQ (reference sequence). The CDR3 loop spans 13 amino acids. V dropped 1 base and J dropped 6 bases, with 10 bases sitting between them. This CDR3 reads CASSLVERSEQYF. The DNA for the CDR3 is TGTGCCAGCAGCTTAGTGGAGCGAAGCGAGCAGTACTTC.

A few counts support this clonotype. The V gene is TRBV11-1, the J gene TRBJ1-6, with D possibly matching TRBD1 (5 bases). The V gene lost 6 bases and the J gene lost 7 bases, with 13 bases spanning the gap. CDR1 and CDR2 from the germline V gene are SGHAT and FQDESV (reference sequence). There are 14 residues in the CDR3. In nucleotides, the CDR3 is TGTGCCAGCAGTTTTGCGGGGCAGAATTCACCCCTCCACTTT. It codes for CASSFAGQNSPLHF.

The rearrangement joins TRBV2 to TRBJ2-1; TRBD2 matches 8 bases. CDR1 is SNHLY and CDR2 is FYNNEI in the germline V gene. CDR3 length equals 14 residues. The ends lost 7 bases at V and 4 bases at J; junction bases unmatched: 6. The CDR3 DNA follows: TGTGCCAGCAAACCCGGGACTAGATACAATGAGCAGTTCTTC. Encoded protein: CASKPGTRYNEQFF. Looking up the rest from reference TRBV2 and TRBJ2-1 gives the full variable domain: EPEVTQTPSHQVTQMGQEVILRCVPISNHLYFYWYRQILGQKVEFLVSFYNNEISEKSEIFDDQFSVERPDGSNFTLKIRSTKLEDSAMYFCASKPGTRYNEQFFGPGTRLTVL.

The rearrangement uses TRBV6-1 and TRBJ2-2; weak D call: TRBD1 (6 bases). CDR1 and CDR2 (germline): MNHNS, SASEGT. The CDR3 is 16 amino acids. V was clipped by 1 base and J by 1 base, with 10 bases between them. The CDR3 DNA reads TGTGCCAGCAGTGAAGTATGGGGGCTGAACACCGGGGAGCTGTTTTTT. Encoded protein: CASSEVWGLNTGELFF.

This clonotype was counted between two and nine times. This chain connects TRBV10-3 to TRBJ1-2, with 7 bases identical to TRBD1. Per germline, CDR1 ENHRY and CDR2 SYGVKD. After removal of 6 bases from V and 7 bases from J, the junction contained 5 bases not matched to a gene. The CDR3 runs to 12 residues. The CDR3 protein is CAIRTTGSGYTF. DNA for the CDR3: TGTGCCATCAGAACGACAGGGTCTGGCTACACCTTC.

Within the sample, this clonotype is large. The V and J genes are TRBV27 and TRBJ2-2, with 9 nucleotides matching TRBD1. This CDR3 is 16 amino acids long. Germline V gene data show CDR1 as MNHEY and CDR2 as SMNVEV (reference sequence). The J segment lost 7 bases and the V segment lost 3 bases, leaving 9 bases of the junction unmatched. Here the CDR3 reads CASSFYRGLGIGELFF. DNA for the CDR3: TGTGCCAGCAGTTTTTACAGGGGGCTGGGGATCGGGGAGCTGTTTTTT.

The genes are TRBV6-2 or TRBV6-3 and TRBJ2-1, with a weak D call TRBD1 (6 bases). The CDR3 runs to 13 residues. V lost 3 bases and J lost 4, with 7 bases in between. Germline CDR1 reads MNHEY; CDR2 reads SVGEGT. The CDR3 region is CASSYTGYNEQFF. The CDR3 DNA follows: TGTGCCAGCAGTTATACAGGGTACAATGAGCAGTTCTTC.

V and J are TRBV5-4 and TRBJ2-1, with D perhaps matching TRBD1 (5 bases). Germline loops: CDR1 SGHNT, CDR2 YYREEE (reference sequence). The CDR3 sequence is 14 residues long. The V and J ends lost 4 bases and 7 bases respectively, with 15 bases between them. The CDR3 is CASSVRPGNNEQFF. Written as DNA, the CDR3 is TGTGCCAGCAGCGTACGGCCAGGGAATAATGAGCAGTTCTTC.

In this sample, this clonotype turned up once. This sequence joins TRBV5-5 and TRBJ1-2; 8 positions match TRBD1. V lost 4 bases, J lost 1 base, and 3 bases stayed unmatched. Germline V CDR1 and CDR2: SGHKS, YYEKEE (reference sequence). The CDR3 is made up of 14 amino acids. This chain's CDR3 is CASSPGQGNYGYTF. For the CDR3, the DNA is TGTGCCAGCAGCCCAGGACAGGGTAACTATGGCTACACCTTC.

The rearrangement uses TRBV6-1 and TRBJ1-5; 7 bases match TRBD1. The CDR3 runs to 13 residues. Germline CDR1 is MNHNS and CDR2 is SASEGT. The junction had 6 bases not matched to a gene; V was cut back by 10 bases and J by 3 bases. CDR3 in DNA: TGTGCCACCGACAGGGCGGCCAATCAGCCCCAGCATTTT. Translated: CATDRAANQPQHF.

The chain employs TRBV5-1 and TRBJ2-2, with TRBD1 matching 8 bases. This CDR3 has 16 residues. The germline CDR1 and CDR2 sequences are SGHRS and YFSETQ. V lost 4 bases to trimming and J lost 1 base; unmatched junction nucleotides: 6. CDR3 in amino acids: CASSPGTGRNTGELFF. In DNA form, the CDR3 reads TGCGCCAGCAGCCCGGGGACAGGAAGGAACACCGGGGAGCTGTTTTTT.

The chain recombines TRBV20-1 with TRBJ2-3; D might be TRBD2 (6 bases). The CDR3 contains 14 residues. Germline CDR1 DFQATT, CDR2 SNEGSKA (reference sequence). The germline V and J ends were trimmed by 7 bases and 1 base, with 15 bases remaining between them. The CDR3 coding sequence is TGCAGTGGACGGGGCGGGGCAGGCACAGATACGCAGTATTTT. This codes for CSGRGGAGTDTQYF.

V is TRBV7-8 and J is TRBJ1-5; 7 bases match TRBD1. The CDR3 is 15 residues long. The V segment lost 5 bases and the J segment 2 bases; nucleotides outside the gene matches: 6. Germline V gives CDR1 SGHVS, CDR2 FQNEAQ. The CDR3 region is CASSPFGQGNQPQHF. For the CDR3, the DNA is TGTGCCAGCAGCCCATTCGGACAGGGCAATCAGCCCCAGCATTTT.

This chain's CDR3 is CSAGGGGAAEQFF. CDR3 sequence (DNA): TGCAGTGCTGGGGGCGGGGGGGCAGCTGAGCAGTTCTTC. V gene TRBV20-1 combines with J gene TRBJ2-1, with TRBD2 matching 9 bases. This CDR3 contains 13 residues. Germline CDR1 is DFQATT and CDR2 is SNEGSKA (reference sequence). V gave up 5 bases and J gave up 9 bases; unmatched junction bases: 8.

The V gene is TRBV6-4, the J gene TRBJ2-7; D may be TRBD1 or TRBD2 (5 bases each). The CDR3 is made up of 17 amino acids. CDR1 is MRHNA and CDR2 is SNTAGT in the germline V gene. V gave up 2 bases and J gave up 0 bases, with 17 bases separating them. Written as DNA, the CDR3 is TGTGCCAGCAGTGACCCATCGGGGCTAACCAGCTCCTACGAGCAGTACGTC. As protein: CASSDPSGLTSSYEQYV.

The chain couples TRBV6-5 to TRBJ2-5; TRBD1 aligns across 10 bases. The CDR3 has 12 residues. The germline gives CDR1 MNHEY, CDR2 SVGAGI. The junction had 3 bases not matched to a gene; V was cut back by 10 bases and J by 4 bases. The CDR3 DNA is TGTGCCACTGGGACAGGGGCAGAGACCCAGTACTTC. This gives the protein CATGTGAETQYF.

The chain employs TRBV28 and TRBJ2-7, with D maybe TRBD2 (5 bases). The ends were cut back, 8 bases at V and 3 bases at J, with 11 bases in the middle. Germline CDR1 is MDHEN and CDR2 is SYDVKM. The length of the CDR3 is 12 residues. The DNA of the CDR3 is TGTGCCAGCCAAACGGGGAACTACGAGCAGTACGTC. It translates to CASQTGNYEQYV.

The V gene is TRBV5-6, the J gene TRBJ1-6; D unclear. This CDR3 comprises 14 residues. V was shortened by 4 bases and J by 10 bases, with 15 bases between the two germline ends. Germline CDR1 SGHDT, CDR2 YYEEEE. CDR3 sequence: CASSLRESGSPLHF. In nucleotides, the CDR3 is TGTGCCAGCAGCCTACGGGAATCCGGCTCACCCCTCCACTTT.

This clonotype was counted between two and nine times. The chain combines TRBV6-5 with TRBJ1-5; no firm D call. Germline V CDR1 and CDR2: MNHEY, SVGAGI. Trimming took off 3 bases at V and 2 bases at J, with 5 bases between the two ends. The CDR3 runs 13 residues. CDR3 DNA sequence: TGTGCCAGCAGTTATGTCCGCAATCAGCCCCAGCATTTT. Encoded protein: CASSYVRNQPQHF.

This chain joins TRBV7-8 and TRBJ2-3; perhaps TRBD2 as D (6 bases). Germline V gene data show CDR1 as SGHVS and CDR2 as FQNEAQ. CDR3 length: 16 amino acids. Trimming shortened V by 5 bases and J by 2 bases, and 17 bases separated the two germline ends. This CDR3 is CASSAVRDLNTDTQYF. The DNA for the CDR3 is TGTGCCAGCAGCGCGGTCCGGGACTTGAACACAGATACGCAGTATTTT.

The chain couples TRBV14 to TRBJ2-1, with D hard to call. V was pared by 1 base and J by 0 bases, with 7 bases between. This CDR3 comprises 15 residues. The germline CDR1 and CDR2 sequences are SGHDN and FVKESK. This CDR3 is CASSQALSSYNEQFF. CDR3 DNA: TGTGCCAGCAGCCAAGCTTTAAGCTCCTACAATGAGCAGTTCTTC.

V is TRBV28 and J is TRBJ2-3, with 8 positions matching TRBD2. The CDR3 loop spans 15 amino acids. V lost 8 bases and J lost 0; bases outside the gene matches: 7. The germline V gene has CDR1 MDHEN and CDR2 SYDVKM. In DNA form, the CDR3 reads TGTGCCAGCGGATCTAGCGGGTGGAGCACAGATACGCAGTATTTT. This translates into CASGSSGWSTDTQYF.

The rearrangement joins TRBV7-2 to TRBJ2-3; 10 bases line up with TRBD2. Germline loops: CDR1 SGHTA, CDR2 FQGNSA. The CDR3 covers 15 residues. J was trimmed by 4 bases and V by 8 bases; bases with no gene match: 9. The CDR3 sequence: CASLLPSGGSDTQYF. The CDR3 coding sequence is TGTGCCAGCCTGCTGCCTAGCGGGGGTTCAGATACGCAGTATTTT. Drawing the rest from reference TRBV7-2 and TRBJ2-3, the complete variable domain is GAGVSQSPSNKVTEKGKDVELRCDPISGHTALYWYRQSLGQGLEFLIYFQGNSAPDKSGLPSDRFSAERTGGSVSTLTIQRTQQEDSAVYLCASLLPSGGSDTQYFGPGTRLTVL.

The chain carries TRBV10-3 and TRBJ1-1; a weak D match, TRBD1 (5 bases). Germline V gene data show CDR1 as ENHRY and CDR2 as SYGVKD. The CDR3 sequence is 12 residues long. V was shortened by 3 bases and J by 5 bases, with 7 bases between the two germline ends. In DNA form, the CDR3 reads TGTGCCATCAGTGACGGGGGGACTGAAGCTTTCTTT. As protein: CAISDGGTEAFF.

This sequence joins TRBV3-1 and TRBJ1-5; the D is unclear. V was clipped by 0 bases and J by 1 base, with 4 bases between them. Per the germline V gene, CDR1 is LGHDT and CDR2 is YNNKEL (reference sequence). The CDR3 loop spans 14 amino acids. CDR3 nucleotides: TGTGCCAGCAGCCAAGAGGGAAGCAATCAGCCCCAGCATTTT. Residues: CASSQEGSNQPQHF.

The chain recombines TRBV3-1 with TRBJ2-2; D may be TRBD2 (6 bases). V lost 4 bases, J lost 0 bases, and 15 bases lay in between. The CDR3 spans 17 residues. Per the germline V gene, CDR1 is LGHDT and CDR2 is YNNKEL (reference sequence). For the CDR3, the DNA is TGTGCCAGCAGCCTGACGGGGGTCTGGGCGAACACCGGGGAGCTGTTTTTT. Encoded protein: CASSLTGVWANTGELFF.

This clonotype was picked up a small number of times. This chain links TRBV10-3 with TRBJ1-5; 7 bases are shared with TRBD1. CDR3 length: 14 residues. Germline lookup yields CDR1 ENHRY and CDR2 SYGVKD. V lost 0 bases to trimming and J lost 6 bases; unmatched junction nucleotides: 2. CDR3 residues: CAISESTGLQPQHF. For the CDR3, the DNA is TGTGCCATCAGTGAGTCGACAGGGCTTCAGCCCCAGCATTTT.